These 25 T cell receptor beta chains share one sample of origin, sequenced in a study of CD8 T cells in ankylosing spondylitis. TCRdb re-derived calls from the 5' RACE reads in MiXCR, one entry per CDR3 protein. The sample yields 250,000 to 350,000 distinct CDR3 sequences, around 21% seen once. Sequencing was carried out using blood, either unsorted or a sorted T cell fraction (not recorded which). All receptors derive from a female donor with ankylosing spondylitis or in good health (not recorded which).

This clonotype was seen at least ten times. The J gene is TRBJ2-4, the V gene TRBV20-1; D may be TRBD1 (5 bases). The CDR3 length is 14 residues. V was clipped by 4 bases and J by 1 base, with 11 bases between them. Germline CDR1 and CDR2: DFQATT and SNEGSKA (reference sequence). This CDR3 reads CSAKGLVAKNIQYF. In DNA, the CDR3 is TGCAGTGCTAAGGGGTTGGTGGCCAAAAACATTCAGTACTTC.

This chain connects TRBV7-7 to TRBJ2-4; tentatively, D is TRBD1 or TRBD2 (6 bases each). The CDR3 spans 14 residues. Germline CDR1 and CDR2: SSHAT and FNYEAQ (reference sequence). CDR3 bases: TGTGCTAGCGGAAAGGGACAAAGTAAAAACATTCAGTACTTC. It translates to CASGKGQSKNIQYF.

This clonotype showed up many times. The chain combines TRBV28 with TRBJ2-7; a possible D gene is TRBD2 (6 bases). The CDR3 length is 13 residues. V was pared by 6 bases and J by 3 bases, with 12 bases between. Germline assignment: CDR1 MDHEN and CDR2 SYDVKM. Here the CDR3 DNA reads TGTGCCAGCAGCACGGGACTCCTCTACGAGCAGTACTTC. Translated, it gives CASSTGLLYEQYF. Filled out from reference TRBV28 and TRBJ2-7, the complete variable domain reads DVKVTQSSRYLVKRTGEKVFLECVQDMDHENMFWYRQDPGLGLRLIYFSYDVKMKEKGDIPEGYSVSREKKERFSLILESASTNQTSMYLCASSTGLLYEQYFGPGTRLTVT.

The gene calls are TRBV6-2 or TRBV6-3 and TRBJ2-7; D is unresolved. The CDR3 spans 15 residues. V was pared by 2 bases and J by 4 bases, with 15 bases between. CDR1 and CDR2 (germline): MNHEY, SVGEGT. The CDR3 nucleotides read TGTGCCAGCAGTTACACAAACCCCCCTTGGTACGAGCAGTACTTC. It codes for CASSYTNPPWYEQYF.

The V gene is TRBV4-3, the J gene TRBJ2-3; D is ambiguous. The CDR3 is made up of 14 amino acids. V was cut by 1 base and J by 0 bases, with 5 bases left in between. The V gene's germline CDR1 is LGHNA and CDR2 YSLEER. The CDR3 spells CASSQVHSTDTQYF. In DNA, the CDR3 is TGCGCCAGCAGCCAAGTACACAGCACAGATACGCAGTATTTT.

The chain links TRBV2 to TRBJ1-1; 7 bases align to TRBD1. Germline V CDR1 and CDR2: SNHLY, FYNNEI. Trimming took 5 bases from V and 0 from J; bases not matched to a gene: 6. The CDR3 is 15 amino acids. The CDR3 protein is CASSTYGTVNTEAFF. The CDR3 region has the DNA TGTGCCAGCAGTACTTACGGGACAGTGAACACTGAAGCTTTCTTT.

This clonotype was counted ten times or more. This chain links TRBV3-1 with TRBJ2-5; the D gene is possibly TRBD2 (5 bases). The CDR3 covers 14 residues. V was shortened by 3 bases and J by 1 base, with 9 bases between the two germline ends. Germline CDR1 LGHDT, CDR2 YNNKEL (reference sequence). CDR3 nucleotides: TGTGCCAGCAGCCACCACGGGATCCAAGAGACCCAGTACTTC. The encoded protein is CASSHHGIQETQYF.

The CDR3 bases are TGTGCCAGTAGTCCCACGACAGGTGTTAGCAATCAGCCCCAGCATTTT. Its protein product is CASSPTTGVSNQPQHF. The rearrangement links TRBV19 to TRBJ1-5, with TRBD1 as a possible D gene (6 bases). Per the germline V gene, CDR1 is LNHDA and CDR2 is SQIVND (reference sequence). Trimming shortened V by 5 bases and J by 0 bases, and 14 bases separated the two germline ends. The CDR3 extends over 16 amino acids.

This clonotype was seen many times. The chain carries TRBV5-6 and TRBJ1-5; D uncertain. The CDR3 is 15 residues long. The germline V gene encodes CDR1 SGHDT and CDR2 YYEEEE. The germline V and J ends were trimmed by 0 bases and 0 bases, with 7 bases remaining between them. CDR3 nucleotides: TGTGCCAGCAGCTTGGAGACTTATAGCAATCAGCCCCAGCATTTT. Translated: CASSLETYSNQPQHF.

This clonotype showed up just a few times. This chain joins TRBV6-5 and TRBJ2-7; D not certain. This CDR3 contains 14 residues. Germline values: CDR1 MNHEY, CDR2 SVGAGI. V was cut by 3 bases and J by 0 bases, with 9 bases left in between. CDR3 amino acids: CASSYRPASYEQYF. The CDR3 coding sequence is TGTGCCAGCAGTTATCGTCCGGCCTCCTACGAGCAGTACTTC.

This clonotype was seen more than once but under ten times. CDR3 sequence reads: CASSHDRLHQPQHF. In DNA, the CDR3 is TGTGCCAGCAGCCATGACAGGCTACATCAGCCCCAGCATTTT. The gene calls are TRBV28 and TRBJ1-5; D might be TRBD1 (6 bases). Germline-derived CDR1 and CDR2 are MDHEN and SYDVKM. Between the trimmed V and J ends, which lost 6 bases and 5 bases, there was a span of 14 bases. The CDR3 extends over 14 amino acids.

This clonotype was seen more than once but under ten times. The chain has TRBV27 and TRBJ2-4; no firm D call. With 5 bases removed from V and 8 bases from J, the gap between germline ends came to 13 bases. The CDR3 runs to 13 residues. Germline V gives CDR1 MNHEY, CDR2 SMNVEV (reference sequence). CDR3 loop: CASSPRSRDIQYF. CDR3 in DNA: TGTGCCAGCAGTCCCAGGAGTCGGGACATTCAGTACTTC.

This clonotype was observed a handful of times. The chain combines TRBV29-1 with TRBJ2-7; TRBD2 agrees at 8 bases. This CDR3 spans 14 amino acids. Germline V gene data show CDR1 as SQVTM and CDR2 as ANQGSEA. J was trimmed by 1 base and V by 6 bases; bases with no gene match: 8. CDR3 residues: CSVQRAGESYEQYF. CDR3 DNA sequence: TGCAGCGTCCAAAGAGCGGGAGAGTCCTACGAGCAGTACTTC.

This clonotype was counted ten times or more. The chain links TRBV12-3 or TRBV12-4 to TRBJ1-5; TRBD1 might be the D (5 bases). This CDR3 has 14 amino acids. The ends were cut back, 3 bases at V and 3 bases at J, with 9 bases in the middle. This CDR3 reads CASSFEGDNQPQHF. CDR3 DNA: TGTGCCAGCAGTTTTGAAGGGGACAATCAGCCCCAGCATTTT.

V gene TRBV7-9 combines with J gene TRBJ1-1; 8 bases map to TRBD1. J was trimmed by 5 bases and V by 6 bases; bases with no gene match: 5. The germline V gene has CDR1 SEHNR and CDR2 FQNEAQ (reference sequence). The CDR3 contains 13 residues. As DNA, the CDR3 is TGTGCCAGCAGAGGACAGGGTGGGACTGAAGCTTTCTTT. Protein: CASRGQGGTEAFF.

This clonotype has a handful of counts. J is TRBJ2-7 and V is TRBV27; D may be TRBD1 (6 bases). This CDR3 region has 16 residues. The V end was cut by 5 bases, the J end by 3 bases, with 20 bases between. Germline V gene data show CDR1 as MNHEY and CDR2 as SMNVEV (reference sequence). The CDR3 loop reads CASSPAHRALFYEQYF. For the CDR3, the DNA is TGTGCCAGCAGTCCAGCCCACAGGGCGCTCTTCTACGAGCAGTACTTC.

This clonotype was detected a few times. The chain joins TRBV20-1 to TRBJ2-5; 11 bases fit TRBD1. The germline V gene has CDR1 DFQATT and CDR2 SNEGSKA (reference sequence). This CDR3 comprises 12 residues. V lost 3 bases and J lost 10; bases outside the gene matches: 4. Here the CDR3 DNA reads TGCAGTGCTAGTCCCGGGACAGGGGGCCAGTACTTC. Its translation is CSASPGTGGQYF.

The chain has TRBV7-2 and TRBJ2-1, with D possibly called TRBD1 or TRBD2 (5 bases each). Trimming removed 5 bases at V and 9 bases at J, with 8 bases between. The germline CDR1 and CDR2 sequences are SGHTA and FQGNSA. CDR3 length: 11 residues. This CDR3 is CASSVGVEQFF. CDR3 nucleotides: TGTGCCAGCAGCGTGGGGGTTGAGCAGTTCTTC.

In this sample, this clonotype turned up a few times. The V and J genes are TRBV21-1 and TRBJ2-7. TRBV21-1 is listed as a pseudogene. This CDR3 is 12 amino acids long. The CDR3 DNA reads TGTGCCAGCAGGGTAGTGTCCTACGAGCAGTACTTC. This codes for CASRVVSYEQYF.

There are many counts of this clonotype. CDR3 nucleotides: TGTGCCAGCAGCGCGGACAGCTTGTATGGCTACACCTTC. As protein: CASSADSLYGYTF. The genes are TRBV7-9 and TRBJ1-2, with D possibly TRBD1 on 6 matching bases. V was trimmed by 5 bases and J by 5 bases, leaving 12 bases between them. This CDR3 contains 13 residues. Germline lookup yields CDR1 SEHNR and CDR2 FQNEAQ (reference sequence).

This clonotype appeared a few times. This chain connects TRBV6-5 to TRBJ2-4; 10 nucleotides line up with TRBD1. Trimming took 3 bases from V and 8 from J; bases not matched to a gene: 1. The CDR3 extends over 13 amino acids. Germline V gene lookup returns CDR1 MNHEY and CDR2 SVGAGI. The CDR3 DNA sequence: TGTGCCAGCAGTTATGGACAGGGGGACATTCAGTACTTC. Encoded protein: CASSYGQGDIQYF.

V and J are TRBV4-3 and TRBJ2-1; 7 nucleotides line up with TRBD2. V shed 6 bases, J shed 4 bases, and the junction held 9 bases outside the gene matches. Germline V CDR1 and CDR2: LGHNA, YSLEER. The CDR3 sequence is 15 residues long. The CDR3 spells CASSRSGTTYNEQFF. The CDR3 nucleotides are TGCGCCAGCAGTCGCTCCGGGACTACGTACAATGAGCAGTTCTTC.

The chain uses TRBV7-3 and TRBJ2-5; the D gene is possibly TRBD2 (6 bases). From germline, CDR1 is SGHTA and CDR2 FQGTGA. The germline V and J ends were trimmed by 0 bases and 5 bases, with 13 bases remaining between them. CDR3 length: 15 residues. The CDR3 region has the DNA TGTGCCAGCAGCTTAACGTCCAGCGGGTGGGAGACCCAGTACTTC. Residues: CASSLTSSGWETQYF. The variable domain in full, with the rest retrieved from reference TRBV7-3 and TRBJ2-5, is GAGVSQTPSNKVTEKGKYVELRCDPISGHTALYWYRQSLGQGPEFLIYFQGTGAADDSGLPNDRFFAVRPEGSVSTLKIQRTERGDSAVYLCASSLTSSGWETQYFGPGTRLLVL.

The rearrangement joins TRBV12-3 or TRBV12-4 to TRBJ2-7, with TRBD2 matching over 10 bases. This CDR3 has 15 amino acids. Trimming removed 7 bases from V and 2 bases from J; junction bases left unmatched: 8. The CDR3 DNA follows: TGTGCCAGCACTCCGGCCCTAGCGGGAGCCTACGAGCAGTACTTC. It is translated as CASTPALAGAYEQYF.

The rearrangement joins TRBV24-1 to TRBJ1-2; D not resolved. Germline loops: CDR1 KGHDR, CDR2 SFDVKD. Trimming removed 5 bases at V and 5 bases at J, with 5 bases between. CDR3 length: 11 residues. DNA for the CDR3: TGTGCCACCAGTGTCATATATGGCTACACCTTC. It codes for CATSVIYGYTF.